A selection of T cell receptor beta chains follows, all from one sample in a study of cytomegalovirus exposure and HLA in healthy donors. Method: immunoSEQ multiplex PCR; TCRdb's copy keeps in-frame clones and lacks some. This table holds roughly 100,000 clones, roughly 80% found once. Sequenced input: PBMCs. These receptors originate from a woman aged 55 to 70 in good health and CMV-seronegative. CDR3s include the opening cysteine and the closing phenylalanine or tryptophan. The order of the fields is CDR3 protein, D gene, J gene, V gene. A D gene is named only where the DNA matches it firmly.

CASSPASLGSSYGYTF - TRBJ1-2 TRBV18
CASSQWTGPPNYGYTF TRBD1 TRBJ1-2 TRBV6-6
CATPLDRESEETQYF TRBD1 TRBJ2-5 TRBV2
CASSLVLGGSTDTQYF TRBD2 TRBJ2-3 TRBV11-2
CASSLAGTEVYEQYF TRBD1 TRBJ2-7 TRBV19
CASSWGGNTEAFF - TRBJ1-1 TRBV5-1
CASSPRVAGSYEQYF TRBD2 TRBJ2-7 TRBV5-4
CASSQRVRGSYEQYF TRBD1 TRBJ2-7 TRBV4-1
CASSHGTSGRSTDTQYF TRBD2 TRBJ2-3 TRBV9
CASSQVRYRAQPQHF - TRBJ1-5 TRBV28
CASSLLPGQGAWGELFF TRBD1 TRBJ2-2 TRBV5-4
CSVPGVGGREQYF - TRBJ2-7 TRBV29-1
CASSRDTLDNEQFF - TRBJ2-1 TRBV9
CASSPRDFYTGELFF - TRBJ2-2 TRBV13
CASTMTGLSEAFF TRBD1 TRBJ1-1 TRBV6-1
CASSSGQGTDTQYF TRBD1 TRBJ2-3 TRBV5-1
CASRTTGAADTQYF TRBD1 TRBJ2-3 TRBV28
CATSRGRQGLGEQYF - TRBJ2-7 TRBV15
CASSYSGGDEKLFF - TRBJ1-4 TRBV6-6
CASNPRANTGELFF - TRBJ2-2 TRBV2
CASSQTENTEAFF - TRBJ1-1 TRBV18
CASSLAGTSGGLGELFF TRBD2 TRBJ2-2 TRBV5-1
CASNEGGSEQFF TRBD1 TRBJ2-1 TRBV28
CATSLGYTDNEQFF - TRBJ2-1 TRBV15
CVSSYSSPGISEKLFF - TRBJ1-4 TRBV6-6
CAWRKNGERWTEAFF - TRBJ1-1 TRBV30
CASSQPGTGDNEQFF TRBD1 TRBJ2-1 TRBV4-3
CAISERQGDYGYTF TRBD1 TRBJ1-2 TRBV10-3
CAWSVRASTDYNEQFF - TRBJ2-1 TRBV30
CAISAGQLGEKLFF - TRBJ1-4 TRBV10-3
CASSPDSYSNQPQHF - TRBJ1-5 TRBV5-1
CASSEQKGIYGYTF - TRBJ1-2 TRBV5-1
CASSLVLAGSSEQYF TRBD2 TRBJ2-7 TRBV5-4
CASIWSGRYNEQFF TRBD2 TRBJ2-1 TRBV6-6
CATSRDRTGALGGYTF TRBD1 TRBJ1-2 TRBV15
CASSAGGNQPQHF - TRBJ1-5 TRBV6-1
CASSDSWTSGTDTQYF TRBD2 TRBJ2-3 TRBV6-4
CASSVGGGSYNEQFF - TRBJ2-1 TRBV9
CASSHTPTQGNSPLHF TRBD1 TRBJ1-6 TRBV6-6
CAWTYRGLTNEKLFF TRBD1 TRBJ1-4 TRBV30
CASSSGAFF - TRBJ1-1 TRBV6-1
CASSLSVGTQYF - TRBJ2-3 TRBV5-1
CASSMTRGRQPQHF - TRBJ1-5 TRBV19
CASSKTDKEAFF - TRBJ1-1 TRBV21-1
CASSVASSGFNTDTQYF TRBD2 TRBJ2-3 TRBV9
CASRPGGGRTEAFF - TRBJ1-1 TRBV28
CASSNFGGHMNTEAFF - TRBJ1-1 TRBV7-2
CASSGETSSYNEQFF - TRBJ2-1 TRBV2
CASRRDRGNQPQHF TRBD1 TRBJ1-5 TRBV2